Shown below are 21 T cell receptor beta chains from a single sample sequenced in a study of T cell changes during pregnancy in multiple sclerosis. TCRdb's table, derived via immunoSEQ multiplex PCR, lists solely in-frame clones and lacks some. The top ten hold over 0.85% of the sample, which has about 99,000 clones, roughly 92% seen once. Specimen: peripheral blood, collected after pregnancy. These receptor sequences come from a female donor with multiple sclerosis, enrolled in a pregnancy study.

The chain carries TRBV19 and TRBJ1-4; TRBD1 might be the D (5 bases). Trimming left V 7 bases short and J 6 bases short, with 12 bases between. In germline, CDR1 is LNHDA, CDR2 SQIVND (reference sequence). CDR3 length: 13 residues. The CDR3 bases are TGTGCCAGTATCGGGGGAATAGATGAAAAACTGTTTTTT. It codes for CASIGGIDEKLFF.

This clone has only one observation. The chain joins TRBV6-5 to TRBJ2-3; 7 nucleotides agree with TRBD1. V lost 0 bases, J lost 0 bases, and 3 bases stayed unmatched. This CDR3 region has 16 residues. Germline V gene data show CDR1 as MNHEY and CDR2 as SVGAGI. The CDR3 loop reads CASSYSNRGSTDTQYF. The DNA for the CDR3 is TGTGCCAGCAGTTACTCAAACAGGGGAAGCACAGATACGCAGTATTTT.

CDR3 loop: CASSLGTGAPQPQHF. In nucleotides, the CDR3 is TGCGCCAGCAGCTTGGGGACAGGGGCCCCTCAGCCCCAGCATTTT. This chain links TRBV5-1 with TRBJ1-5, with 9 bases identical to TRBD1. The V segment lost 0 bases and the J segment 6 bases; nucleotides outside the gene matches: 4. The CDR3 has 15 amino acids. CDR1 is SGHRS and CDR2 is YFSETQ in the germline V gene.

This rearrangement joins TRBV6-5 to TRBJ1-1, with D perhaps matching TRBD1 (5 bases). Germline V CDR1 and CDR2: MNHEY, SVGAGI. V was trimmed by 3 bases and J by 4 bases, leaving 12 bases between them. The CDR3 sequence is 14 residues long. The CDR3 reads CASSYGAGSTEAFF. The CDR3 nucleotides read TGTGCCAGCAGTTATGGGGCAGGGTCCACTGAAGCTTTCTTT.

V usage is TRBV4-2 and J usage is TRBJ2-1; maybe TRBD2 (5 bases). The CDR3 is made up of 15 amino acids. Between the trimmed V and J ends, which lost 1 base and 5 bases, there was a span of 12 bases. Looked up from germline, CDR1 is LGHNA and CDR2 is YNFKEQ. CDR3 amino acids: CASSQVGLLDNEQFF. CDR3 DNA sequence: TGTGCCAGCAGCCAAGTCGGCTTACTAGACAATGAGCAGTTCTTC.

The CDR3 DNA sequence: TGTGCCAGCAGTGAAAGGCGGTCCCAAGAGACCCAGTACTTC. Translation: CASSERRSQETQYF. This chain connects TRBV2 to TRBJ2-5; unclear D gene. The germline gives CDR1 SNHLY, CDR2 FYNNEI. Trimming took 2 bases from V and 1 from J, leaving 8 bases between them. The CDR3 has 14 residues.

This chain joins TRBV27 and TRBJ2-1; no clear D gene. Trimming pared 5 bases from V and 7 bases from J, leaving 12 bases between. The CDR3 spans 13 residues. CDR1 is MNHEY, CDR2 SMNVEV, per germline (reference sequence). CDR3 DNA sequence: TGTGCCAGCAGTGCCCTTCCAGTAAATGAGCAGTTCTTC. Encoded protein: CASSALPVNEQFF.

The chain recombines TRBV21-1 with TRBJ1-4; the tabulated D call, TRBD1, remains unverified against the DNA. TRBV21-1 is given as a pseudogene. The CDR3 is made up of 21 amino acids. In nucleotides, the CDR3 is TGTGCCAGCAGCGCGATGCCCTCGGGACAGCCTAAAACTGCAACTAATGAAAAACTGTTTTTT. Its translation is CASSAMPSGQPKTATNEKLFF.

This chain connects TRBV6-1 to TRBJ2-6, with TRBD2 as a possible D gene (6 bases). The germline V and J ends were trimmed by 2 bases and 4 bases, with 12 bases remaining between them. CDR3 length: 16 amino acids. Germline CDR1 is MNHNS and CDR2 is SASEGT. The CDR3 region has the DNA TGTGCCAGCAGTGAATGGGGAGGCGAAGGGGCCAACGTCCTGACTTTC. This codes for CASSEWGGEGANVLTF.

The gene calls are TRBV6-1 and TRBJ1-5, with a weak D call TRBD1 (6 bases). CDR3 length: 15 amino acids. CDR1 MNHNS and CDR2 SASEGT come from the germline V gene. Trimming pared 7 bases from V and 0 bases from J, leaving 13 bases between. CDR3 in DNA: TGTGCCAGCACCCGTACGGACAGTAGCAATCAGCCCCAGCATTTT. This gives the protein CASTRTDSSNQPQHF.

The V call is TRBV27, the J call TRBJ2-1, with D hard to call. The V gene lost 4 bases and the J gene lost 6 bases, with 10 bases spanning the gap. The CDR3 totals 13 residues. Germline values: CDR1 MNHEY, CDR2 SMNVEV (reference sequence). The CDR3 bases are TGTGCCAGCAGTTATCGGAGACTCAATGAGCAGTTCTTC. Encoded protein: CASSYRRLNEQFF.

V gene TRBV7-2 combines with J gene TRBJ1-3; D not certain. This CDR3 is built from 14 residues. V lost 4 bases to trimming and J lost 3 bases, with 10 bases between them. The V gene's germline CDR1 is SGHTA and CDR2 FQGNSA. The CDR3 protein is CASSWEGSGNTIYF. The CDR3 DNA follows: TGTGCCAGCAGCTGGGAGGGAAGTGGAAACACCATATATTTT.

This chain joins TRBV7-9 and TRBJ2-1, with 11 bases aligning to TRBD2. J was trimmed by 5 bases and V by 4 bases; bases with no gene match: 7. Per germline, CDR1 SEHNR and CDR2 FQNEAQ (reference sequence). This CDR3 is built from 16 residues. The CDR3 DNA reads TGTGCCAGCAGCTCCTCTGGACTAGCGGGTCACAATGAGCAGTTCTTC. It is translated as CASSSSGLAGHNEQFF.

V usage is TRBV5-1 and J usage is TRBJ1-1, with D perhaps matching TRBD1 (5 bases). The CDR3 has 14 residues. CDR1 and CDR2 (germline): SGHRS, YFSETQ. The V gene lost 0 bases and the J gene lost 0 bases, with 6 bases spanning the gap. In DNA, the CDR3 is TGCGCCAGCAGCTTGGCACAGGTGAACACTGAAGCTTTCTTT. Encoded protein: CASSLAQVNTEAFF.

The V call is TRBV19, the J call TRBJ2-7; 10 nucleotides align to TRBD2. J gave up 6 bases and V 3 bases, and 26 bases lay outside the gene matches. Germline V gene lookup returns CDR1 LNHDA and CDR2 SQIVND (reference sequence). The CDR3 is made up of 21 amino acids. CDR3 region: CASSMGGGYGTASGRASEQYF. In DNA form, the CDR3 reads TGTGCCAGTAGTATGGGGGGCGGCTACGGGACAGCAAGCGGGAGGGCCTCCGAGCAGTACTTC.

The chain is built from TRBV4-1 and TRBJ2-7, with 7 bases identical to TRBD2. The CDR3 is 13 amino acids. Germline CDR1 and CDR2: MGHRA and YSYEKL. After removal of 4 bases from V and 7 bases from J, the junction contained 7 bases not matched to a gene. The CDR3 spells CASSPAPGGEQYF. The CDR3 region has the DNA TGCGCCAGCAGCCCGGCCCCGGGGGGAGAGCAGTACTTC.

This clone was detected only once. This chain joins TRBV7-2 and TRBJ1-2, with TRBD1 as a possible D gene (6 bases). The length of the CDR3 is 17 residues. Per germline, CDR1 SGHTA and CDR2 FQGNSA. The V end was cut by 1 base, the J end by 4 bases, with 19 bases between. The CDR3 nucleotides read TGTGCCAGCAGCTTAGGGGGGTCTCGGGGGGGCTCCTATGGCTACACCTTC. Translating gives CASSLGGSRGGSYGYTF.

The genes are TRBV6-1 and TRBJ2-7; no firm D call. This CDR3 has 15 amino acids. CDR1 is MNHNS, CDR2 SASEGT, per germline. V was shortened by 0 bases and J by 4 bases, with 13 bases between the two germline ends. The CDR3 sequence: CASSEAGSKLYEQYF. The CDR3 DNA follows: TGTGCCAGCAGTGAAGCCGGGTCTAAGCTGTACGAGCAGTACTTC.

The CDR3 DNA reads TGTGCCAGCAGCTTGACGTCAGGGGCCTTTTATGGCTACACCTTC. Translated, it gives CASSLTSGAFYGYTF. The chain combines TRBV11-2 with TRBJ1-2; TRBD1 might be the D (6 bases). Per germline, CDR1 SGHAT and CDR2 FQNNGV. The CDR3 contains 15 residues. Trimming cost V 3 bases and J 5 bases, with 16 bases left between them.

This chain uses TRBV6-1 with TRBJ2-3; D might be TRBD2 (5 bases). The CDR3 length is 13 residues. The germline V and J ends were trimmed by 3 bases and 6 bases, with 10 bases remaining between them. Looked up from germline, CDR1 is MNHNS and CDR2 is SASEGT. CDR3 nucleotide sequence: TGTGCCAGCAGTGAGAGGAGGTTGGATACGCAGTATTTT. Protein: CASSERRLDTQYF.

Regarding this clone: The junction shows a germline mismatch at one end, possibly a read error. The chain's CDR3 is CASSDTGASDF. CDR3 sequence (DNA): TGTGCCAGCAGTGACACAGGGGCAAGCGACTTT. The V gene is TRBV6-5, the J gene TRBJ1-1; 7 bases line up with TRBD1. Germline CDR1 and CDR2: MNHEY and SVGAGI. The CDR3 contains 11 residues.